This TCR beta chain originates from a study of vaccination effects on CD4 cells after COVID-19. Findings and limits, study-wide: In healthy vaccinees, only 1 of 255 vaccine-induced clones cross-reacted with common cold coronaviruses.

CD4+ T cells were isolated after around ten days of culture. Negative nucleocapsid antibody tests before and after vaccination confirmed no previous SARS-CoV-2 infection. Half of the medium was exchanged for IL-2 medium on both days 3 and 7. In the case of this clone: What it binds is unknown.

The ends were cut back, 0 bases at V and 5 bases at J, with 8 bases in the middle. Germline CDR1 reads SGHTS; CDR2 reads YDEGEE. The CDR3 totals 13 residues. Assay: immunoSEQ multiplex PCR; the TCRdb copy retains only in-frame clones and omits some. The sample has 25,000 to 30,000 clones, approximately 60% seen once. The chain employs TRBV5-8 and TRBJ1-1; a possible D gene is TRBD1 (5 bases). The TCR was taken from a human donor who received a COVID-19 vaccine. The sample in question was CD4+ T cells from PBMCs cultured without peptide, obtained before COVID-19 vaccination. Here the CDR3 DNA reads TGTGCCAGCAGCTTGGGGTGGGGGACTGAAGCTTTCTTT. This gives the protein CASSLGWGTEAFF.